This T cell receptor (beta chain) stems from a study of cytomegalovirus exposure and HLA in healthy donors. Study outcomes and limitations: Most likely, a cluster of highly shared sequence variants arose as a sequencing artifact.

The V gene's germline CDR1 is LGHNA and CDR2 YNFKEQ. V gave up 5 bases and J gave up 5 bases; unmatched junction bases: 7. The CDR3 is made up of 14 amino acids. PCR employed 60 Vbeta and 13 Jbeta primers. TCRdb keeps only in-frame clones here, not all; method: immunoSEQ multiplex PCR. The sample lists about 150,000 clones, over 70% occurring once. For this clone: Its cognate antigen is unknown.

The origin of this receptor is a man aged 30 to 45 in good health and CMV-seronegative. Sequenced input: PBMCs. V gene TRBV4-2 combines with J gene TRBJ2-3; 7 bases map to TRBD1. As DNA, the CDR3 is TGTGCCAGCAGCGTGTCAGGGGGAGAAGATACGCAGTATTTT. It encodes CASSVSGGEDTQYF.